The 16 T cell receptor beta chains below were found in one sample sequenced in a study of tumor-infiltrating lymphocytes in localized non-small cell lung cancer. Assay used: immunoSEQ multiplex PCR; TCRdb lists only in-frame clones, some missing. The sample carries about 9,200 clones, about four fifths recorded once. Sequenced input: uninvolved lung tissue not adjacent to the tumor. Source of these receptors: a human donor with non-small cell lung cancer.

The genes are TRBV27 and TRBJ2-2, with no clear D. The CDR3 runs 16 residues. Germline CDR1 and CDR2: MNHEY and SMNVEV (reference sequence). V was cut by 3 bases and J by 4 bases, with 15 bases left in between. CDR3 residues: CASSFLRQAFTGELFF. The CDR3 nucleotides are TGTGCCAGCAGTTTCCTTCGCCAGGCTTTCACCGGGGAGCTGTTTTTT.

The J gene is TRBJ1-1, the V gene TRBV7-2; 12 bases line up with TRBD1. Per germline, CDR1 SGHTA and CDR2 FQGNSA. The V and J ends lost 3 bases and 0 bases, in that order; junction bases with no gene match: 8. The CDR3 covers 18 residues. CDR3 DNA: TGTGCCAGCAGCTTGGGACAGGGGGCCTCGTGGATGAACACTGAAGCTTTCTTT. It codes for CASSLGQGASWMNTEAFF.

The table lists this clone with a few counts. V usage is TRBV7-3 and J usage is TRBJ2-3; D is possibly TRBD2 (5 bases). Germline-derived CDR1 and CDR2 are SGHTA and FQGTGA. V lost 4 bases to trimming and J lost 2 bases, with 10 bases between them. The CDR3 runs to 14 residues. This CDR3 reads CASSSLGVTDTQYF. In DNA form, the CDR3 reads TGTGCCAGCAGCTCACTAGGCGTCACAGATACGCAGTATTTT. Together with reference TRBV7-3 and TRBJ2-3, the CDR3 gives the full variable domain: GAGVSQTPSNKVTEKGKYVELRCDPISGHTALYWYRQSLGQGPEFLIYFQGTGAADDSGLPNDRFFAVRPEGSVSTLKIQRTERGDSAVYLCASSSLGVTDTQYFGPGTRLTVL.

This clone has more than one count but fewer than ten. The gene calls are TRBV7-2 and TRBJ2-5; the D gene is possibly TRBD2 (5 bases). Germline CDR1 reads SGHTA; CDR2 reads FQGNSA. The CDR3 length is 16 residues. V was cut by 7 bases and J by 2 bases, with 20 bases left in between. CDR3 nucleotides: TGTGCCAGCATCCCCGAGGGTTTAGCGCGACAAGAGACCCAGTACTTC. This sequence encodes CASIPEGLARQETQYF.

There are a few counts of this clone. This rearrangement joins TRBV28 to TRBJ2-7, with 9 bases identical to TRBD2. The CDR3 loop spans 15 amino acids. The germline V gene has CDR1 MDHEN and CDR2 SYDVKM. V was clipped by 7 bases and J by 11 bases; unmatched bases: 18. Written as DNA, the CDR3 is TGTGCCAGCACCCAGTCCGGGACTAGCAGTCTTGGGGAGTACTTC. Translated: CASTQSGTSSLGEYF.

This rearrangement joins TRBV5-1 to TRBJ2-3, with 8 nucleotides matching TRBD1. The trim removed 4 bases at V and 2 bases at J, leaving 6 bases unmatched. This CDR3 is built from 15 residues. Germline V CDR1 and CDR2: SGHRS, YFSETQ. CDR3: CASSKTGDNTDTQYF. The CDR3 bases are TGCGCCAGCAGCAAGACAGGGGATAACACAGATACGCAGTATTTT.

The chain has TRBV19 and TRBJ1-3; 8 positions match TRBD1. CDR1 and CDR2 (germline): LNHDA, SQIVND (reference sequence). V dropped 6 bases and J dropped 0; count of bases not matched to a gene: 4. There are 15 residues in the CDR3. The CDR3 coding sequence is TGTGCCAGTAGGAGGGACAGGAGCTCTGGAAACACCATATATTTT. Translation: CASRRDRSSGNTIYF.

The chain recombines TRBV9 with TRBJ2-6; D ambiguous. The CDR3 loop spans 16 amino acids. Trimming pared 4 bases from V and 0 bases from J, leaving 11 bases between. Germline CDR1 SGDLS, CDR2 YYNGEE. The CDR3 region is CASSSSASSGANVLTF. The CDR3 coding sequence is TGTGCCAGCAGCTCATCGGCGTCCTCTGGGGCCAACGTCCTGACTTTC.

V gene TRBV19 combines with J gene TRBJ2-4; 8 nucleotides match TRBD2. The CDR3 extends over 14 amino acids. The V gene's germline CDR1 is LNHDA and CDR2 SQIVND (reference sequence). V lost 5 bases and J lost 3; bases outside the gene matches: 3. CDR3 sequence: CASSQLADKNIQYF. The CDR3 nucleotides are TGTGCCAGTAGTCAACTAGCGGACAAAAACATTCAGTACTTC. Combining the CDR3 with reference TRBV19 and TRBJ2-4 gives the whole variable domain DGGITQSPKYLFRKEGQNVTLSCEQNLNHDAMYWYRQDPGQGLRLIYYSQIVNDFQKGDIAEGYSVSREKKESFPLTVTSAQKNPTAFYLCASSQLADKNIQYFGAGTRLSVL.

V gene TRBV7-3 combines with J gene TRBJ2-7; no clear D. CDR1 is SGHTA and CDR2 is FQGTGA in the germline V gene. Trimming took off 6 bases at V and 4 bases at J, with 13 bases between the two ends. The CDR3 is 13 residues long. The CDR3 sequence: CASSIGRSYEQYF. As DNA, the CDR3 is TGTGCCAGCAGTATCGGGCGCTCGTACGAGCAGTACTTC.

This clone was seen once. The rearrangement uses TRBV10-3 and TRBJ2-7; the match to TRBD2 covers 10 bases. The CDR3 is made up of 13 amino acids. Germline V CDR1 and CDR2: ENHRY, SYGVKD. Trimming removed 10 bases from V and 2 bases from J; junction bases left unmatched: 5. In nucleotides, the CDR3 is TGTGCCAGCGGGACTAGCGTGGCCTACGAGCAGTACTTC. Encoded protein: CASGTSVAYEQYF.

This chain uses TRBV4-3 with TRBJ2-7; 10 bases fit TRBD2. Trimming at V came to 1 base and at J to 4 bases, leaving 13 bases not matched to a gene. The CDR3 has 18 amino acids. The germline CDR1 and CDR2 sequences are LGHNA and YSLEER. CDR3 loop: CASSQAVGASGSSYEQYF. The DNA of the CDR3 is TGCGCCAGCAGCCAAGCTGTGGGGGCTAGCGGGAGTTCGTACGAGCAGTACTTC.

This chain connects TRBV28 to TRBJ1-4; 7 nucleotides match TRBD1. Germline loops: CDR1 MDHEN, CDR2 SYDVKM. Germline trimming cut 0 bases from V and 7 bases from J; bases unmatched to any gene: 5. This CDR3 has 15 residues. In DNA form, the CDR3 reads TGTGCCAGCAGTTTATGGTCGCAGGGGGGTGAAAAACTGTTTTTT. Amino acids: CASSLWSQGGEKLFF.

The chain uses TRBV5-1 and TRBJ2-5; 8 nucleotides line up with TRBD1. The CDR3 covers 15 residues. The junction had 10 bases not matched to a gene; V was cut back by 4 bases and J by 5 bases. CDR1 is SGHRS, CDR2 YFSETQ, per germline. For the CDR3, the DNA is TGCGCCAGCAGCCACGAGGACAGGGACGAGGAGACCCAGTACTTC. Its protein is CASSHEDRDEETQYF.

Written as DNA, the CDR3 is TGTGCCAGCAGCAAGGTTTTAAGGGCAGGGGACAACGAGCAGTACTTC. As protein: CASSKVLRAGDNEQYF. The genes are TRBV21-1 and TRBJ2-7; the table names TRBD1, a call not compared with the DNA. TRBV21-1 represents a pseudogene. This CDR3 has 16 amino acids.

This chain connects TRBV29-1 to TRBJ1-2, with 7 bases lining up with TRBD1. CDR1 SQVTM and CDR2 ANQGSEA come from the germline V gene. The CDR3 extends over 12 amino acids. The J segment lost 2 bases and the V segment lost 7 bases, leaving 4 bases of the junction unmatched. The CDR3, as DNA: TGCAGCGCTGGGGGACAGAACTATGGCTACACCTTC. This sequence encodes CSAGGQNYGYTF.